Presented here are 17 T cell receptor beta chains from one specimen sequenced in a study of blood T cell repertoires in COVID-19. The assay was immunoSEQ multiplex PCR, and TCRdb's table has in-frame clones only and misses some. The repertoire has 65,000 to 85,000 clones, roughly 80% of them found once; the top ten carry about 18%. The sample taken for sequencing was peripheral blood. The receptors derive from a woman aged 55-70 years with acute or convalescent COVID-19.

V is TRBV7-2 and J is TRBJ1-1; D call uncertain. With 2 bases removed from V and 0 bases from J, the gap between germline ends came to 4 bases. CDR1 and CDR2 from the germline V gene are SGHTA and FQGNSA. The CDR3 is 13 amino acids. The CDR3 is CASSLSLNTEAFF. For the CDR3, the DNA is TGTGCCAGCAGCTTATCATTGAACACTGAAGCTTTCTTT.

This chain joins TRBV30 and TRBJ2-1, with 10 nucleotides matching TRBD1. CDR1 is GTSNPN and CDR2 is SVGIG in the germline V gene (reference sequence). Unmatched junction bases numbered 9, after V lost 5 bases and J lost 8 bases. The CDR3 totals 14 residues. The CDR3 nucleotides read TGTGCCTGGTCCACCGGGACAGGGGTCCATGAGCAGTTCTTC. It is translated as CAWSTGTGVHEQFF.

This chain connects TRBV7-6 to TRBJ1-1; D gene ambiguous. The CDR3 totals 16 residues. The V and J ends lost 5 bases and 0 bases respectively, with 16 bases between them. Germline values: CDR1 SGHVS, CDR2 FNYEAQ. For the CDR3, the DNA is TGTGCCAGCAGCCCAGAACTAGGAGGAATGAACACTGAAGCTTTCTTT. It yields the protein CASSPELGGMNTEAFF.

The CDR3 DNA sequence: TGTGCCAGCAGACGAACGGTTGCAACTAATGAAAAACTGTTTTTT. As protein: CASRRTVATNEKLFF. The chain has TRBV6-5 and TRBJ1-4; D remains unclear. V was trimmed by 6 bases and J by 0 bases, leaving 11 bases between them. Germline CDR1 reads MNHEY; CDR2 reads SVGAGI. This CDR3 is built from 15 residues.

The rearrangement links TRBV9 to TRBJ2-3; 9 bases map to TRBD2. The CDR3 runs to 17 residues. V was pared by 1 base and J by 5 bases, with 11 bases of the junction left unmatched. Germline V gives CDR1 SGDLS, CDR2 YYNGEE. The CDR3 nucleotides read TGTGCCAGCAGCGTAAACGTGGCGGGGGGGCCGATAGATACGCAGTATTTT. Translated, it gives CASSVNVAGGPIDTQYF. Drawing the rest from reference TRBV9 and TRBJ2-3, the complete variable domain is DSGVTQTPKHLITATGQRVTLRCSPRSGDLSVYWYQQSLDQGLQFLIQYYNGEERAKGNILERFSAQQFPDLHSELNLSSLELGDSALYFCASSVNVAGGPIDTQYFGPGTRLTVL.

The J gene is TRBJ2-1, the V gene TRBV7-2, with 11 bases matching TRBD1. V gave up 0 bases and J gave up 6 bases; unmatched junction bases: 7. The CDR3 contains 17 residues. In germline, CDR1 is SGHTA, CDR2 FQGNSA. CDR3 amino acids: CASSLAMIGTGGNEQFF. The DNA of the CDR3 is TGTGCCAGCAGCTTAGCGATGATAGGGACAGGGGGCAATGAGCAGTTCTTC. Using reference TRBV7-2 and TRBJ2-1 for the parts outside the CDR3, the full variable domain is GAGVSQSPSNKVTEKGKDVELRCDPISGHTALYWYRQSLGQGLEFLIYFQGNSAPDKSGLPSDRFSAERTGGSVSTLTIQRTQQEDSAVYLCASSLAMIGTGGNEQFFGPGTRLTVL.

CDR3 in DNA: TGTGCCATCAGTGCCGGGACAGGGTTTAACTATGGCTACACCTTC. Protein sequence: CAISAGTGFNYGYTF. The V call is TRBV10-3, the J call TRBJ1-2; 9 bases fit TRBD1. Trimming took 4 bases from V and 1 from J; bases not matched to a gene: 4. Germline V gives CDR1 ENHRY, CDR2 SYGVKD. CDR3 size: 15 residues.

J is TRBJ1-4 and V is TRBV5-5; D ambiguous. From germline, CDR1 is SGHKS and CDR2 YYEKEE (reference sequence). The CDR3 sequence is 16 residues long. Trimming took off 5 bases at V and 0 bases at J, with 14 bases between the two ends. The DNA of the CDR3 is TGTGCCAGCAGTACTACCCTAAGTGCAACTAATGAAAAACTGTTTTTT. Translation gives CASSTTLSATNEKLFF.

This rearrangement joins TRBV29-1 to TRBJ1-5; 9 bases map to TRBD1. The germline V gene has CDR1 SQVTM and CDR2 ANQGSEA. The J segment lost 7 bases and the V segment lost 4 bases, leaving 8 bases of the junction unmatched. This CDR3 spans 14 amino acids. CDR3 in amino acids: CSVATGGLTQPQHF. The DNA for the CDR3 is TGCAGCGTTGCCACAGGGGGCTTGACGCAGCCCCAGCATTTT.

This chain connects TRBV5-1 to TRBJ1-4; tentatively, D is TRBD1 (5 bases). Trimming pared 5 bases from V and 6 bases from J, leaving 17 bases between. This CDR3 contains 15 residues. CDR1 is SGHRS, CDR2 YFSETQ, per germline. The CDR3 bases are TGCGCCAGCAGTTTCGGATGGGGGGAAGATGAAAAACTGTTTTTT. It translates to CASSFGWGEDEKLFF.

The chain joins TRBV28 to TRBJ1-6; D call uncertain. CDR1 is MDHEN and CDR2 is SYDVKM in the germline V gene. Deletions cut 3 bases from V and 9 bases from J, with 12 bases between. The CDR3 is made up of 14 amino acids. The CDR3 nucleotides read TGTGCCAGCAGTTTTCGGGGAGTCGGTTCACCCCTCCACTTT. This codes for CASSFRGVGSPLHF. Drawing the rest from reference TRBV28 and TRBJ1-6, the complete variable domain is DVKVTQSSRYLVKRTGEKVFLECVQDMDHENMFWYRQDPGLGLRLIYFSYDVKMKEKGDIPEGYSVSREKKERFSLILESASTNQTSMYLCASSFRGVGSPLHFGNGTRLTVT.

The chain links TRBV7-8 to TRBJ2-1, with 10 bases lining up with TRBD2. From germline, CDR1 is SGHVS and CDR2 FQNEAQ. The CDR3 spans 16 residues. V was pared by 1 base and J by 4 bases, with 4 bases of the junction left unmatched. CDR3 in DNA: TGTGCCAGCAGCTTAGTTGGGACTAGCGCATACAATGAGCAGTTCTTC. It specifies CASSLVGTSAYNEQFF.

This clone was picked up a small number of times. The chain carries TRBV5-4 and TRBJ2-3; TRBD1 might be the D (6 bases). Germline V CDR1 and CDR2: SGHNT, YYREEE (reference sequence). The CDR3 spans 15 residues. Trimming stripped 2 bases from V and 1 base from J, with 11 bases between. In DNA, the CDR3 is TGTGCCAGCAGCTTTCAACGACAGGGCACAGATACGCAGTATTTT. It codes for CASSFQRQGTDTQYF.

This chain links TRBV19 with TRBJ1-5; D remains unclear. The CDR3 spans 13 residues. With 3 bases removed from V and 9 bases from J, the gap between germline ends came to 12 bases. Germline lookup yields CDR1 LNHDA and CDR2 SQIVND (reference sequence). The CDR3 bases are TGTGCCAGTAGTATGGAGGCGCCACGGCCCCAGCATTTT. Translating gives CASSMEAPRPQHF.

The chain carries TRBV11-3 and TRBJ2-1; 12 bases map to TRBD1. The CDR3 spans 17 residues. The V gene's germline CDR1 is SGHNT and CDR2 YENEEA. Trimming took 5 bases from V and 9 from J; bases not matched to a gene: 14. CDR3: CASSQGPPGQGAGEQFF. DNA for the CDR3: TGTGCCAGCAGCCAGGGGCCCCCGGGACAGGGGGCAGGTGAGCAGTTCTTC. The full variable domain, completed using reference TRBV11-3 and TRBJ2-1, is EAGVVQSPRYKIIEKKQPVAFWCNPISGHNTLYWYLQNLGQGPELLIRYENEEAVDDSQLPKDRFSAERLKGVDSTLKIQPAELGDSAVYLCASSQGPPGQGAGEQFFGPGTRLTVL.

J is TRBJ1-6 and V is TRBV5-6; a weak D match, TRBD1 (6 bases). The V gene lost 3 bases and the J gene lost 9 bases, with 13 bases spanning the gap. This CDR3 comprises 14 residues. The germline V gene encodes CDR1 SGHDT and CDR2 YYEEEE. The CDR3 nucleotides read TGTGCCAGCAGCTCAGGGGTAGGTAGTTCACCCCTCCACTTT. Residues: CASSSGVGSSPLHF. Complete variable domain (other parts from reference TRBV5-6 and TRBJ1-6): DAGVTQSPTHLIKTRGQQVTLRCSPKSGHDTVSWYQQALGQGPQFIFQYYEEEERQRGNFPDRFSGHQFPNYSSELNVNALLLGDSALYLCASSSGVGSSPLHFGNGTRLTVT.

This clone has just a few counts. This rearrangement joins TRBV9 to TRBJ1-1; possibly TRBD1 for D (6 bases). The germline V gene has CDR1 SGDLS and CDR2 YYNGEE. Trimming cost V 4 bases and J 4 bases, with 17 bases left between them. The CDR3 contains 15 residues. CDR3 sequence reads: CASSPGEGGTTEAFF. The CDR3 DNA reads TGTGCCAGCAGCCCCGGGGAGGGGGGGACCACTGAAGCTTTCTTT.